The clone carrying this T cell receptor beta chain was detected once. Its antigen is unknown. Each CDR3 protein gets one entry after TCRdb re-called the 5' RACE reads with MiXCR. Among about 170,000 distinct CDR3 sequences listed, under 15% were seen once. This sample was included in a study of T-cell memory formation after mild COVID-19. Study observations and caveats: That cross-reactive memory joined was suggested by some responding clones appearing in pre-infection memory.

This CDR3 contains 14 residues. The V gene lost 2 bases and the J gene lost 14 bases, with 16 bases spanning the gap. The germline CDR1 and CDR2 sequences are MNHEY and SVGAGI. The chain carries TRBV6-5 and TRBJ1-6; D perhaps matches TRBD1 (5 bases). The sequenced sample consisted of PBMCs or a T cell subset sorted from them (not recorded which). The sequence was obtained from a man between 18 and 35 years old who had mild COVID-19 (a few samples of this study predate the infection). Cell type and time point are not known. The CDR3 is CASSYQTGPGALHF. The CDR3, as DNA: TGTGCCAGCAGTTACCAAACAGGCCCCGGAGCCCTCCACTTT.